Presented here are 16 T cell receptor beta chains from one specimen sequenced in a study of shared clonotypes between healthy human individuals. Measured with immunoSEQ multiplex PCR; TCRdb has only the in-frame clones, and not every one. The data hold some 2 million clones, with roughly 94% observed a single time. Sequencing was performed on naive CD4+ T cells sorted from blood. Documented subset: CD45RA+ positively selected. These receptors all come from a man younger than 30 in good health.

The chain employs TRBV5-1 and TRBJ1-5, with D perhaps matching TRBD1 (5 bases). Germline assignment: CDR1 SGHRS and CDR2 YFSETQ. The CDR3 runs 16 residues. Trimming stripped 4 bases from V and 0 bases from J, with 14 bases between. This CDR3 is CASSPRGGDSNQPQHF. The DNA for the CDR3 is TGCGCCAGCAGCCCCCGGGGCGGGGATAGCAATCAGCCCCAGCATTTT. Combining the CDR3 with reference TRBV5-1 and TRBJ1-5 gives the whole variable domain KAGVTQTPRYLIKTRGQQVTLSCSPISGHRSVSWYQQTPGQGLQFLFEYFSETQRNKGNFPGRFSGRQFSNSRSEMNVSTLELGDSALYLCASSPRGGDSNQPQHFGDGTRLSIL.

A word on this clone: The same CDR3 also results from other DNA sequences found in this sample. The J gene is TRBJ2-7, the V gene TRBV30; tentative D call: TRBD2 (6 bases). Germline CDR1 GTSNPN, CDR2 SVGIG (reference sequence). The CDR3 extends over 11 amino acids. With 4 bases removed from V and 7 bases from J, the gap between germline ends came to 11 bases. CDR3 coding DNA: TGTGCCTGGAATCGTGGGGGGGAGCAGTACTTC. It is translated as CAWNRGGEQYF.

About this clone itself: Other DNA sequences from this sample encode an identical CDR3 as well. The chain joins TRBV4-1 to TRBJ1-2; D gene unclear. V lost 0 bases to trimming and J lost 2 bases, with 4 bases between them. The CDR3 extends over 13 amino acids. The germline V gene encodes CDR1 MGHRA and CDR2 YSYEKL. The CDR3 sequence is CASSQDRNYGYTF. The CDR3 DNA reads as TGCGCCAGCAGCCAAGACAGGAACTATGGCTACACCTTC.

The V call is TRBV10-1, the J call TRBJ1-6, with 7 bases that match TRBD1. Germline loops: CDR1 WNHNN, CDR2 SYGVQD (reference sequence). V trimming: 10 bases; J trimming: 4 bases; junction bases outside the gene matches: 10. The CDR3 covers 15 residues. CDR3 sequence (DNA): TGCGCCATCGTAGAACAGGGGCGGTATAATTCACCCCTCCACTTT. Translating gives CAIVEQGRYNSPLHF.

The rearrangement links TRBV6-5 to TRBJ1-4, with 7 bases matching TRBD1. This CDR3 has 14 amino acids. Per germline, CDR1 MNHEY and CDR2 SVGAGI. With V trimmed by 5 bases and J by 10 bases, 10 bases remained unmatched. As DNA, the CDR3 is TGTGCCAGCAGTCCTACAGGGGACCCCAGAAAACTGTTTTTT. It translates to CASSPTGDPRKLFF.

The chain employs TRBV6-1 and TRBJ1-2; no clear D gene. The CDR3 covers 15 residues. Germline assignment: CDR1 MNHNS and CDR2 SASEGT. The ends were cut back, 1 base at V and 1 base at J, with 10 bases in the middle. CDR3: CASSEVGIFNYGYTF. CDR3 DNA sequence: TGTGCCAGCAGTGAAGTGGGCATATTTAACTATGGCTACACCTTC.

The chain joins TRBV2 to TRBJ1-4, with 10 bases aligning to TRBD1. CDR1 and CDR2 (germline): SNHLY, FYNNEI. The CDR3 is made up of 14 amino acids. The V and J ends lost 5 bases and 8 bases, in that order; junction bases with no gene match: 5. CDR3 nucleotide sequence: TGTGCCAGCAGTCCGGGACAGGGGAGGGAAAAACTGTTTTTT. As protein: CASSPGQGREKLFF.

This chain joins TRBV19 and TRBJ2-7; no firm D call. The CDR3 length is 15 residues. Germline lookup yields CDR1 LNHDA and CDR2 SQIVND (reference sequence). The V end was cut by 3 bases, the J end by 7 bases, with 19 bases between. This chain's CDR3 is CASSMEGYPYEEQYF. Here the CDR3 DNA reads TGTGCCAGTAGTATGGAAGGGTACCCCTACGAGGAGCAGTACTTC. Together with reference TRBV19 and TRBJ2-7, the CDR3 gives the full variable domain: DGGITQSPKYLFRKEGQNVTLSCEQNLNHDAMYWYRQDPGQGLRLIYYSQIVNDFQKGDIAEGYSVSREKKESFPLTVTSAQKNPTAFYLCASSMEGYPYEEQYFGPGTRLTVT.

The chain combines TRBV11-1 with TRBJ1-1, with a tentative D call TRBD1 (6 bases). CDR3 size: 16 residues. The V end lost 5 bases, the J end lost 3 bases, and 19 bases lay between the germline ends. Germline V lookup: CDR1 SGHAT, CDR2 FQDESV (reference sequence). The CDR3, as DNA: TGTGCCAGCAGCAGACCCGGTGGGGGGCGGTACACTGAAGCTTTCTTT. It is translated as CASSRPGGGRYTEAFF.

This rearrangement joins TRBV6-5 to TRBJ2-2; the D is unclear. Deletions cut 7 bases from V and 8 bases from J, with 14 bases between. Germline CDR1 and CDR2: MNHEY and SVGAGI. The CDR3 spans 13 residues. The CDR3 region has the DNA TGTGCCAGCAAGGACGTCGGTGGTGGGGAGCTGTTTTTT. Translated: CASKDVGGGELFF.

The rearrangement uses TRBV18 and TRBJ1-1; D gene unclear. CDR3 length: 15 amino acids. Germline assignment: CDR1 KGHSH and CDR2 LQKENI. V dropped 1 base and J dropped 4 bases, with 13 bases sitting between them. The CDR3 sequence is CASSPRTGGSTEAFF. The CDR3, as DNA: TGTGCCAGCTCACCACGGACGGGAGGGAGCACTGAAGCTTTCTTT.

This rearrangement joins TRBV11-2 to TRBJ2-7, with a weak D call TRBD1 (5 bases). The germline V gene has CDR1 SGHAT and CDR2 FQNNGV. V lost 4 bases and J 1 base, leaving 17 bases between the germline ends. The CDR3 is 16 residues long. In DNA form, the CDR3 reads TGTGCCAGCAGCTCTTCCTTTGGGGCCTCGTCCTACGAGCAGTACTTC. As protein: CASSSSFGASSYEQYF.

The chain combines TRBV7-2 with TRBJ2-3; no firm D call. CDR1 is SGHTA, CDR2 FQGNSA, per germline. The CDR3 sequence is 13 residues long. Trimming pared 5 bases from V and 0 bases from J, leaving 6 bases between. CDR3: CASSEDSTDTQYF. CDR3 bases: TGTGCCAGCAGCGAAGACAGCACAGATACGCAGTATTTT.

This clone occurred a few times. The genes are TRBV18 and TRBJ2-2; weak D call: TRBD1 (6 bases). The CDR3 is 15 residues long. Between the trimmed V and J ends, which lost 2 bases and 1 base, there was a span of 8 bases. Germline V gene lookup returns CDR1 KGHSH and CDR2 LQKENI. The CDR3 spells CASSPGTQNTGELFF. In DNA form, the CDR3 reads TGTGCCAGCTCACCAGGGACACAGAACACCGGGGAGCTGTTTTTT.

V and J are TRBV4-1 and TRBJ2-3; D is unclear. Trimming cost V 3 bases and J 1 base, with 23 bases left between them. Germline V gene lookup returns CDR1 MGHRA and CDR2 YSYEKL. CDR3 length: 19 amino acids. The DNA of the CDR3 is TGCGCCAGCAGCCAGTCCGTCACCCCCACGGCCGCCGGCACAGATACGCAGTATTTT. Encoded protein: CASSQSVTPTAAGTDTQYF.

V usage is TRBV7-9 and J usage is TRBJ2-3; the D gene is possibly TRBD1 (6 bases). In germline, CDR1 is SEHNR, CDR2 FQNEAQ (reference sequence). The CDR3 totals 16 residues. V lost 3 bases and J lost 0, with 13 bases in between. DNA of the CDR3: TGTGCCAGCAGCTTCCCACAGGGAACTAGCACAGATACGCAGTATTTT. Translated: CASSFPQGTSTDTQYF.